This T cell receptor (beta chain) was captured in a study of T cell repertoires in ileal Crohn's disease. Study-wide findings and caveats: All patients with clonality above 26.8% had endoscopic recurrence.

Data came from immunoSEQ multiplex PCR; TCRdb stores just in-frame clones and leaves some out. The sample includes thousands of clones, around 71% of them seen just once. This clone was seen only a few times. Its antigen remains unknown. Germline V gene lookup returns CDR1 SNHLY and CDR2 FYNNEI. CDR3 length: 15 amino acids. Trimming at V came to 0 bases and at J to 5 bases, leaving 5 bases not matched to a gene. The chain combines TRBV2 with TRBJ2-5; 8 nucleotides line up with TRBD2. Sequenced sample: ileal tissue. This sequence was found in an adult with Crohn's disease. CDR3 residues: CASSEAGTSWETQYF. CDR3 DNA: TGTGCCAGCAGTGAAGCGGGGACTAGTTGGGAGACCCAGTACTTC.